The present entry profiles one T cell receptor beta chain with its context. Its specificity is unknown. The record originates from a study of Graves' ophthalmopathy and Graves' hyperthyroidism. Study-level information: The authors collected peripheral blood at initial diagnosis, before any treatment.

Notes on the study in general: Among thyroid clonotypes expanded above 0.001 frequency, most also appeared in blood. Ophthalmopathy cases were distinguished from stable hyperthyroidism by a 13-signature model, reaching about 91% sensitivity and around 77% specificity.

Amplification targeted the TCR beta CDR3 regions, with RNA transcripts as the source material. RT-PCR in the first round used HTBI primers; a second-round multiplex PCR followed. MiXCR, applied by TCRdb to the multiplex PCR reads, yields one record per CDR3 protein. The sample shows 500,000 to 800,000 distinct CDR3 sequences, roughly 41% of them seen only once. CDR3 size: 15 residues. CDR1 LGHNA and CDR2 YSLEER come from the germline V gene. The V and J ends lost 0 bases and 4 bases, in that order; junction bases with no gene match: 3. Enrollment excluded any patients with other autoimmune diseases, uncontrolled infections, pregnancy or lactation.

The receptor was derived from an adult man with Graves' ophthalmopathy. This chain connects TRBV4-3 to TRBJ2-5; 9 nucleotides align to TRBD1. The material sequenced was peripheral blood. DNA of the CDR3: TGCGCCAGCAGCCAAGAACCGGGACAGGGAGAGACCCAGTACTTC. Its translation is CASSQEPGQGETQYF.